This T cell receptor beta chain was profiled in a study of blood T cell repertoires in COVID-19. Assay: immunoSEQ multiplex PCR; the TCRdb copy retains only in-frame clones and omits some. This sample has 150,000 or so clones, with roughly 84% found just once. V shed 10 bases and J shed 4 bases, with 17 bases lying between them. The CDR3 sequence is 14 residues long. Germline V lookup: CDR1 SNHLY, CDR2 FYNNEI. Cohort allocation depended upon clinical history that participants reported. The study recruited exposed participants who had met a COVID-19 case within 2 weeks before entry. The sample was PBMCs or T cells enriched from blood (not recorded which). This chain joins TRBV2 and TRBJ2-1; D is perhaps TRBD2 (5 bases). This clonotype originated in a man aged 65-85 years who had been exposed to COVID-19. DNA for the CDR3: TGTGCCACCCGACTATCCCTACTTTACAATGAGCAGTTCTTC. Protein sequence: CATRLSLLYNEQFF.